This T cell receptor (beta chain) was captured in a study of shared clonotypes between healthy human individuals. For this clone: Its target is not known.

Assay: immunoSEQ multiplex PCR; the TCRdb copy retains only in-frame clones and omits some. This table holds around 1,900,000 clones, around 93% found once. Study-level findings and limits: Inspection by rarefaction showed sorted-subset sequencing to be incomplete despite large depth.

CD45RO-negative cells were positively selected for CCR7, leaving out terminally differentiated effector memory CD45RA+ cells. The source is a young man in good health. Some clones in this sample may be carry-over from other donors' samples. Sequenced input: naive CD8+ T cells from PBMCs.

This chain's CDR3 is CASSSGGAFGNTEAFF. CDR3 DNA: TGTGCCAGCAGCTCAGGGGGGGCTTTCGGGAACACTGAAGCTTTCTTT. The rearrangement uses TRBV7-9 and TRBJ1-1; 7 bases are a match to TRBD1. Germline V gene data show CDR1 as SEHNR and CDR2 as FQNEAQ (reference sequence). The CDR3 contains 16 residues. V lost 4 bases to trimming and J lost 1 base; unmatched junction nucleotides: 9.